The T cell receptor beta chain under discussion was sequenced for a study of blood T cell repertoires in COVID-19 (dated by TCRdb to between 2020 and 2021). Background on the whole study: Samples from collaborators originated in the United States, Italy and Spain and spanned both the acute and convalescent phases of COVID-19. The prospective study material was composed of cDNA or gDNA derived from T cells, B-cell-depleted T cells, or PBMCs. Nearly every sample came with metadata listing a de-identified subject ID, COVID-19 status, age in years and sex. Where available, HLA class I and class II types were obtained from metadata supplied by the sample provider rather than from assay-based typing. Deeply sampled blood TCRbeta repertoires from subjects exposed to, actively infected with, or recovered from COVID-19 were included in the dataset. The samples were drawn from the first 160 participants of the ongoing ImmuneRACE study and from roughly 1,300 subjects provided by 6 global collaborators. The repertoires were released in a freely available public database meant as a resource for research on the immune response to SARS-CoV-2. Study-level results and caveats: Clinical and demographic metadata were provided uncurated, with the amount varying by source and participant.

Participants in the prospective study were aged roughly 18 to 89 years, lived in 20 to 30 United States geographic areas, and enrolled through a virtual design. In the prospective study, cohorts were assigned on the basis of participant-reported clinical history obtained from a screening survey and a study questionnaire. Recovered participants in ImmuneRACE Cohort 3 were defined as having two consecutive negative NP/OP PCR tests, clearance from a healthcare professional, or resolution of symptoms. In the prospective study, whole blood, serum and a nasopharyngeal or oropharyngeal swab were collected from each participant by mobile phlebotomists. Prospective study participants could optionally give additional blood draws and questionnaires over a 2-month period. Before DNA extraction, prospective study blood samples were shipped either frozen or at room temperature. For this clone: Its specific antigen is unknown. Qualities for individual bases were not recorded, and no much larger clone is one base off.

V is reduced by 6 bases and J by 3 bases, leaving a spacing of 11 bases between them. The germline V gene specifies MNHEY as CDR1 and SVGAGI as CDR2. The CDR3 numbers 13 residues from cysteine through phenylalanine. Only the CDR3 part of the read is kept: 39 bases, read in frame from the first base. TCRbeta CDR3 regions were amplified from genomic DNA using the immunoSEQ Assay, a bias-controlled multiplex PCR. The paper's processing steps were these. Nucleated cell counts per sample were estimated from amplification of reference gene primers within the assay. Sequence reads were collapsed and filtered to measure the absolute abundance of every unique TCRbeta CDR3 rearrangement. Productive Simpson clonality was computed per sample as the square root of Simpson's diversity index over productive rearrangements. This immuneACCESS table, as held by TCRdb, lists in-frame sequences with V and J called but not all clones. Of the missing ones, under half trace to an unresolved V gene in checked studies; the others have no known cause. V and J calls plus clone size are reproduced from that table; the DNA served to infer D and trimming. The sample table records 200,000 to 250,000 clones; approximately 80% of these occur just once. Over 12% of the sample goes to the ten largest clones.

The rearranged segments are TRBV6-5 and TRBJ1-1, with the identity of the D gene unclear. Sequencing was performed on PBMCs or T cells enriched from blood (not recorded which). The sequence derives from a man between 40 and 49 years old who had recovered from COVID-19. In nucleotides, the sequence is TGTGCCAGCAGCCCCCGGGAAGACACTGAAGCTTTCTTT. Its protein reads: CASSPREDTEAFF.